This T cell receptor (beta chain) was captured in a study of Ad26.COV2.S vaccination and SARS-CoV-2 variants. Germline assignment: CDR1 SGHTA and CDR2 FQGNSA. The CDR3 totals 17 residues. V was shortened by 1 base and J by 2 bases, with 16 bases between the two germline ends. This sample's treatment: some 19 received Ad26.COV2.S at low or high dose, single or two shots; about 5 received placebo; per-sample allocation not given. Material that was analyzed had been drawn on day 63 after the first vaccine or placebo injection. An Ad26 vector that expressed Wuhan-strain SARS-CoV-2 spike constituted the vaccine. Clones were read by immunoSEQ multiplex PCR, and TCRdb kept only the in-frame ones, dropping some. The table includes about 350,000 clones, approximately 81% detected once.

The chain joins TRBV7-2 to TRBJ2-3; D remains unclear. This clonotype was obtained from a person aged 18-65 years who received the Ad26.COV2.S COVID-19 vaccine or a placebo. The source was peripheral blood, collected in a trial of Ad26.COV2.S vaccine versus placebo. In DNA form, the CDR3 reads TGTGCCAGCAGCTTAGTGTGGATGAGCTCCCCCACAGATACGCAGTATTTT. Amino acid sequence: CASSLVWMSSPTDTQYF.